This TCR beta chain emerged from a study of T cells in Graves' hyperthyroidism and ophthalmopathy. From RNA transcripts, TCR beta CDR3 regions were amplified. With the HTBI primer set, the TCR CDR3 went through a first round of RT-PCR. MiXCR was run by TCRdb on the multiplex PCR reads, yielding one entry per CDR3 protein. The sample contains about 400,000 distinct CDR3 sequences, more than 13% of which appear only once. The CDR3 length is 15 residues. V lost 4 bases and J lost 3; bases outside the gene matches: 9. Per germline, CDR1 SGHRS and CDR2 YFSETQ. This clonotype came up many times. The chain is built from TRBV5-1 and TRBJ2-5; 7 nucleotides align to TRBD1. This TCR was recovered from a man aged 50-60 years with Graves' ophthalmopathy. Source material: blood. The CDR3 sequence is CASSTNTGTEETQYF. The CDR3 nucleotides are TGCGCCAGCAGCACGAACACCGGGACAGAAGAGACCCAGTACTTC.